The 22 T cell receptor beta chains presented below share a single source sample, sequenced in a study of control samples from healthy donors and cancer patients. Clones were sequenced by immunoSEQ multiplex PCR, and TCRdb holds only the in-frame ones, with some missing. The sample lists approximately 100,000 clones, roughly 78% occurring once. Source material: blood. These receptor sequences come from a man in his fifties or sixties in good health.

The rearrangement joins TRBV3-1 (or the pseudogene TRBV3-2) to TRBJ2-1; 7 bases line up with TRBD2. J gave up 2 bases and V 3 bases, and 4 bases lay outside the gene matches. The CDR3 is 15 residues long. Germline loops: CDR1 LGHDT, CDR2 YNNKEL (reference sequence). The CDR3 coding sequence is TGTGCCAGCAGCCAGGGGGGGGAAACCTACAATGAGCAGTTCTTC. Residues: CASSQGGETYNEQFF.

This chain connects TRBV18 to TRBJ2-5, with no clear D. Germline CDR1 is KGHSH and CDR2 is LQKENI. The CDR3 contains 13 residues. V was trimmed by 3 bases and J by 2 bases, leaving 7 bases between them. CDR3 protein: CASSPSRQETQYF. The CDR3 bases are TGTGCCAGCTCACCTTCCAGGCAAGAGACCCAGTACTTC.

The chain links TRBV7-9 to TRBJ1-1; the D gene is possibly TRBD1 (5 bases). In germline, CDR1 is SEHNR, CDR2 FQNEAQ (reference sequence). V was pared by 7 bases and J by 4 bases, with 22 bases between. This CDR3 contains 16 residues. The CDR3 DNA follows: TGTGCCAGCACTTTAGCGGGTGGGACGTGGGGCACTGAAGCTTTCTTT. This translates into CASTLAGGTWGTEAFF. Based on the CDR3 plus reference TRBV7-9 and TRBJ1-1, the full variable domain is DTGVSQNPRHKITKRGQNVTFRCDPISEHNRLYWYRQTLGQGPEFLTYFQNEAQLEKSRLLSDRFSAERPKGSFSTLEIQRTEQGDSAMYLCASTLAGGTWGTEAFFGQGTRLTVV.

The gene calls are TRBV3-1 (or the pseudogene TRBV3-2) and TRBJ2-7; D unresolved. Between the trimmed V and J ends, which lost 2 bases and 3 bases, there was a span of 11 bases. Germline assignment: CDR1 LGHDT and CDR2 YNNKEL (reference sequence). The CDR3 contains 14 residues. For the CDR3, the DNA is TGTGCCAGCAGCCAAATTCTCACGGGCTACGAGCAGTACTTC. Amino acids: CASSQILTGYEQYF.

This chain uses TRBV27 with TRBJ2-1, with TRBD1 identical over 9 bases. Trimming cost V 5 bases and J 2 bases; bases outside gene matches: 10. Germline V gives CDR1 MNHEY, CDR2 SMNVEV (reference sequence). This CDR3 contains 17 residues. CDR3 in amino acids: CASSLPGQGRTYNEQFF. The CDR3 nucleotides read TGTGCCAGCAGTCTACCGGGACAGGGAAGGACCTACAATGAGCAGTTCTTC.

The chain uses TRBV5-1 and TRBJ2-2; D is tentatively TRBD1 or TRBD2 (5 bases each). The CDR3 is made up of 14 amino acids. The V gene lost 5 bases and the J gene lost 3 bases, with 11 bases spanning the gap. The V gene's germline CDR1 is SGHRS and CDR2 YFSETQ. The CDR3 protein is CASRRDGDTGELFF. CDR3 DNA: TGCGCCAGCAGAAGGGACGGTGACACCGGGGAGCTGTTTTTT.

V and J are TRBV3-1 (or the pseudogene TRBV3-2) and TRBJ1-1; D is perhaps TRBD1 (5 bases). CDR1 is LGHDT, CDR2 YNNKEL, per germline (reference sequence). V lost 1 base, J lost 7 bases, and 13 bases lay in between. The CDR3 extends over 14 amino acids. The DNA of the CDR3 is TGTGCCAGCAGCCAAGGGTGGGACTTTGTTGAAGCTTTCTTT. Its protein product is CASSQGWDFVEAFF.

The CDR3 loop reads CASSVGTGYEGYTF. CDR3 nucleotide sequence: TGTGCCAGCAGTGTCGGGACAGGCTATGAAGGCTACACCTTC. The J gene is TRBJ1-2, the V gene TRBV6-4; 8 nucleotides match TRBD1. V was pared by 4 bases and J by 8 bases, with 9 bases of the junction left unmatched. The CDR3 runs 14 residues. Germline lookup yields CDR1 MRHNA and CDR2 SNTAGT.

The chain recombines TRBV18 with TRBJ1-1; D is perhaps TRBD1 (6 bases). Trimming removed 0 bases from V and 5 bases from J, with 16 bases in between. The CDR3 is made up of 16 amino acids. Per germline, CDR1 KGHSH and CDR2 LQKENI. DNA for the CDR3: TGTGCCAGCTCACCACCGGTCAGCAGGGGAGGGACTGAAGCTTTCTTT. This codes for CASSPPVSRGGTEAFF.

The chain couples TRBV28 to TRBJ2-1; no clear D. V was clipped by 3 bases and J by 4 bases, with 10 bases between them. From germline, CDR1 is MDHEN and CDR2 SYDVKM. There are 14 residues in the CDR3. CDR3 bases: TGTGCCAGCAGTTTTTTAGGCCTATACAATGAGCAGTTCTTC. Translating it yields CASSFLGLYNEQFF.

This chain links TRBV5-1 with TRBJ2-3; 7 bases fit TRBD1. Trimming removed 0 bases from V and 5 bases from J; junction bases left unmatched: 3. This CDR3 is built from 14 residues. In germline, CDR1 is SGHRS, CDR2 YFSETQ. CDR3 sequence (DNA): TGCGCCAGCAGCTTGGAGGGGGCAGGAGATACGCAGTATTTT. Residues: CASSLEGAGDTQYF.

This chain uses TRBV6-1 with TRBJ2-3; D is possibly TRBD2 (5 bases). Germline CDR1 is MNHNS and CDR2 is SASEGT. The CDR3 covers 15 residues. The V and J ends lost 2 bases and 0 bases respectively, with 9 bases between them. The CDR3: CASSESRGSTDTQYF. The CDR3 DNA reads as TGTGCCAGCAGTGAATCTCGCGGGAGCACAGATACGCAGTATTTT.

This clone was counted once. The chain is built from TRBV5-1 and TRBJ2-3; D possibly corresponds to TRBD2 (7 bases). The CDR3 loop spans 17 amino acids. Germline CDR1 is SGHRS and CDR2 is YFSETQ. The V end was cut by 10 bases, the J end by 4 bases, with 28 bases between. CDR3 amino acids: CARGRGRWEGRADTQYF. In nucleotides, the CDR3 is TGCGCCCGTGGAAGGGGGAGGTGGGAGGGCCGCGCAGATACGCAGTATTTT.

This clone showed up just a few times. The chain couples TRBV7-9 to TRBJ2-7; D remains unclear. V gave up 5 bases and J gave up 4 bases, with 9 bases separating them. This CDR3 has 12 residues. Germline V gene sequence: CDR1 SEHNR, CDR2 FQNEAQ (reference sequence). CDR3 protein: CASSHRHYEQYF. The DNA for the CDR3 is TGTGCCAGCAGCCACCGGCATTACGAGCAGTACTTC.

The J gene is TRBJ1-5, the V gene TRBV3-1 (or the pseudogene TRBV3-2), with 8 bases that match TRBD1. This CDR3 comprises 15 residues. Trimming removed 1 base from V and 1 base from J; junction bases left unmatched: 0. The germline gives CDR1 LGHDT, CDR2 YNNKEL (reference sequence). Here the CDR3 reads CASSQGTGSNQPQHF. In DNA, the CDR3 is TGTGCCAGCAGCCAAGGGACAGGGAGCAATCAGCCCCAGCATTTT.

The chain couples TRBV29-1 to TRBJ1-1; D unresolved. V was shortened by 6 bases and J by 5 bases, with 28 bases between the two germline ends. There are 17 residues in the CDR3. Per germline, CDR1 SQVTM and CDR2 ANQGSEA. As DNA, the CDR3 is TGCAGCGTCCAATTACGACCATCTGGGAACGGAAAAACTGAAGCTTTCTTT. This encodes CSVQLRPSGNGKTEAFF.

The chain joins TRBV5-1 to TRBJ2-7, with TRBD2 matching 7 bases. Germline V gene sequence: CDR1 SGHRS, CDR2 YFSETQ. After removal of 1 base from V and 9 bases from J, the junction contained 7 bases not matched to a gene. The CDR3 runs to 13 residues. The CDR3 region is CASSLRLAAMQYF. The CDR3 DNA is TGCGCCAGCAGCTTGAGGCTAGCGGCTATGCAGTACTTC.

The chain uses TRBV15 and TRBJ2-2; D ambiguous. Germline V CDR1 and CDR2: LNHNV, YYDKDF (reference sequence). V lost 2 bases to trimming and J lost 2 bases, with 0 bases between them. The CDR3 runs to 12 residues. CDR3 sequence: CATSRNTGELFF. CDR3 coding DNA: TGTGCCACCAGCAGAAACACCGGGGAGCTGTTTTTT.

The CDR3 DNA reads as TGTGCCTGGAGTGTGACAAACCCACATTCACCCCTCCACTTT. Its protein is CAWSVTNPHSPLHF. The rearrangement links TRBV30 to TRBJ1-6; D uncertain. Deletions cut 0 bases from V and 8 bases from J, with 11 bases between. Germline V gene data show CDR1 as GTSNPN and CDR2 as SVGIG (reference sequence). The CDR3 totals 14 residues.

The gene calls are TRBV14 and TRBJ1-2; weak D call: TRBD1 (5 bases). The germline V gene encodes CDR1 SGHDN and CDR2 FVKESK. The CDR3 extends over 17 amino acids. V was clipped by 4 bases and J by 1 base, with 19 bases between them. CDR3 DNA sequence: TGTGCCAGCAGCCGTCTCAGCTACCAGGGCGTTAACTATGGCTACACCTTC. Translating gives CASSRLSYQGVNYGYTF.

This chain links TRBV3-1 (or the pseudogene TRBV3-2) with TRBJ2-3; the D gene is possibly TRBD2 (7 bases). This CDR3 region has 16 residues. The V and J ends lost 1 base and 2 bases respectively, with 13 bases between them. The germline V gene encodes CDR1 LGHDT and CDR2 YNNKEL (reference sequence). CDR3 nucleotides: TGTGCCAGCAGCCAAGTTCCGGGGGGCGTCACAGATACGCAGTATTTT. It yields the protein CASSQVPGGVTDTQYF.

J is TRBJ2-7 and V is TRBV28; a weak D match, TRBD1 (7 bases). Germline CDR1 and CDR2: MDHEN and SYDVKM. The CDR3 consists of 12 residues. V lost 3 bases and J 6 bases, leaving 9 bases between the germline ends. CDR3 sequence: CASSFQGGEQYF. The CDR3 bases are TGTGCCAGCAGTTTTCAGGGGGGCGAGCAGTACTTC.